This is a list of T cell receptor beta chains from one sample in a study of radiotherapy plus CTLA-4 blockade in lung cancer. Assay: immunoSEQ multiplex PCR; the TCRdb copy retains only in-frame clones and omits some. The top ten hold 4% of the sample, which has roughly 66,000 clones, under 85% seen once. The source material was peripheral blood, sampled from a patient treated with radiotherapy plus ipilimumab. Receptor source: a human donor with non-small cell lung cancer who had a partial response to radiotherapy plus ipilimumab. CDR3s include the opening cysteine and the closing phenylalanine or tryptophan. The order of the fields is D gene, J gene, V gene, clone size, CDR3 DNA, CDR3 protein. The D gene is left open where the match is weak. Some rows have no size entry. The others give once, few or many, or a class for an expanded clone.

TRBD1 TRBJ2-7 TRBV6-6 few TGTGCCAGCAGTTACTCAGGTGGACAGGGGTACGAGCAGTACTTC CASSYSGGQGYEQYF
NA TRBJ1-5 TRBV19 NA TGTGCCAGCAGGGGAGGCAATCAGCCCCAGCATTTT CASRGGNQPQHF
TRBD2 TRBJ2-7 TRBV27 NA TGTGCCAGCCCGGGGTCCGGGCGGGAGGGCGGTAGGGACGAGCAGTACTTC CASPGSGREGGRDEQYF
NA TRBJ2-1 TRBV7-2 NA TGTGCCAGCAGCTTAAGAGGGAACAATGAGCAGTTCTTC CASSLRGNNEQFF
NA TRBJ2-7 TRBV27 NA TGTGCCAGCAGTTTATCCGTCCGCTCCTACGAGCAGTACTTC CASSLSVRSYEQYF
TRBD2 TRBJ2-7 TRBV27 NA TGTGCCAGCAGGCGCGAGACCGGGACTAGCGGGAGAGGTAGGGGCGAGCAGTACTTC CASRRETGTSGRGRGEQYF
NA TRBJ2-7 TRBV5-1 NA TGCGCCAGCAGCCCATATGGGACATCATCGCGCGAGCAGTACTTC CASSPYGTSSREQYF
NA TRBJ2-1 TRBV28 once TGTGCCAGCAGTTTAGGGACACTGGCTAATGAGCAGTTCTTC CASSLGTLANEQFF
NA TRBJ2-4 TRBV30 NA TGTGCCTGGAGTGTAGGGGGACAAGCCAAAAACATTCAGTACTTC CAWSVGGQAKNIQYF
TRBD1 TRBJ2-2 TRBV2 NA TGTGCCAGCAGCCTTGACAGGGCGGACACCGGGGAGCTGTTTTTT CASSLDRADTGELFF
TRBD2 TRBJ2-1 TRBV11-1 NA TGTGCCAGCAGCTTAGCAGCGGGAGGGAGGAATGAGCAGTTCTTC CASSLAAGGRNEQFF
NA TRBJ2-1 TRBV5-1 NA TGCGCCAGCAGTGGGGCGACTCGGGAGACGTCGACCTACAATGAGCAGTTCTTC CASSGATRETSTYNEQFF
NA TRBJ2-1 TRBV6-1 NA TGTGCCAGCAGTGACCCCGTGAGGCTCAATGAGCAGTTCTTC CASSDPVRLNEQFF
NA TRBJ1-1 TRBV14 NA TGTGCCAGCAGCCAAGATTGGCAGGCGAACACTGAAGCTTTCTTT CASSQDWQANTEAFF
TRBD1 TRBJ2-1 TRBV10-2 NA TGCGCCAGCAACGAGCCGGGACAGGGTTATGGCAATGAGCAGTTCTTC CASNEPGQGYGNEQFF
NA TRBJ1-4 TRBV5-4 NA TGTGCCAGCAGTCCTGGGGGGACTAATGAAAAACTGTTTTTT CASSPGGTNEKLFF
NA TRBJ2-7 TRBV27 NA TGTGCCAGCAGTTCTCTGGGGCGGCCAAACCTTTACGAGCAGTACTTC CASSSLGRPNLYEQYF
TRBD1 TRBJ1-2 TRBV28 NA TGTGCCAGCAGTTTGGCAGGGGGGCACTATGGCTACACCTTC CASSLAGGHYGYTF
TRBD2 TRBJ2-5 TRBV9 NA TGTGCCAGCAGCGTAGTGGGAGGGAGGGAGACCCAGTACTTC CASSVVGGRETQYF
TRBD1 TRBJ2-1 TRBV28 NA TGTGCCAGCAGTCGGCGACAGGGCTCAGCTTACAATGAGCAGTTCTTC CASSRRQGSAYNEQFF
TRBD2 TRBJ2-2 TRBV18 NA TGTGCCAGCTCACTGACGGGACTATCGAACACCGGGGAGCTGTTTTTT CASSLTGLSNTGELFF
NA TRBJ2-2 TRBV27 NA TGTGCCAGCAGTTTAGCAGGGTGGTCGAACACCGGGGAGCTGTTTTTT CASSLAGWSNTGELFF
NA TRBJ2-7 TRBV4-2 NA TGTGCCAGCAGCCAAACCATGGGAGGCCCCGAGCAGTACTTC CASSQTMGGPEQYF
NA TRBJ2-6 TRBV19 once TGTGCCAGTAGTAAAAGGCTAGTCTTAAGCTCTGGGGCCAACGTCCTGACTTTC CASSKRLVLSSGANVLTF
TRBD2 TRBJ2-1 TRBV9 NA TGTGCCAGCAGTGCTAGCGGGAGAGGATCCTACAATGAGCAGTTCTTC CASSASGRGSYNEQFF
TRBD1 TRBJ2-1 TRBV5-1 NA TGCGCCAGCAGCCCAACACCCGACAGGGGCAATGAGCAGTTCTTC CASSPTPDRGNEQFF
TRBD1 TRBJ2-7 TRBV11-2 NA TGTGCCAGCAGCTTAGATTTAGGGACAGGTTTACCCTACGAGCAGTACTTC CASSLDLGTGLPYEQYF
NA TRBJ2-3 TRBV29-1 once TGCAGCGTTGAGACCACGATAGCAAGAACGCAGTATTTT CSVETTIARTQYF
NA TRBJ2-5 TRBV6-6 few TGTGCCAGCAGTTGGGGCAGGGCGATCCAAGAGACCCAGTACTTC CASSWGRAIQETQYF
NA TRBJ2-5 TRBV5-1 NA TGCGCCAGCAGCTTATCGACGGCGGAACAAGAGACCCAGTACTTC CASSLSTAEQETQYF
TRBD2 TRBJ2-7 TRBV5-1 NA TGCGCCAGCAGCCCCCCTGGGACTAGCTCCGAGCAGTACTTC CASSPPGTSSEQYF
NA TRBJ1-2 TRBV19 NA TGTGCCAGTAGTATAGATCGACTGAATGGCTACACCTTC CASSIDRLNGYTF
TRBD1 TRBJ2-5 TRBV7-3 once TGTGCCAGCAGCTCAGGGACAGGGGCGGAGACCCAGTACTTC CASSSGTGAETQYF
NA TRBJ2-7 TRBV7-9 NA TGTGCCAGCAGCCGGTTTTACGAGCAGTACTTC CASSRFYEQYF
NA TRBJ1-4 TRBV27 once TGTGCCAGCAGTGAATACCGGGGTACCAATGAAAAACTGTTTTTT CASSEYRGTNEKLFF